The 15 T cell receptor beta chains below all came from one sample that was sequenced in a study of blood T cell repertoires in COVID-19 (dated by TCRdb to the early 2020s). The library came from the immunoSEQ multiplex PCR assay. TCRdb's version of the immuneACCESS table is confined to in-frame rearrangements and falls short of the full clone set. An unresolved V gene accounts for under half of the shortfall where checked; the remainder is of unknown origin. The sample table shows about 73,000 clones, and about 88% are seen once. Of the sample, approximately 10% is held by the ten largest clones. The sequenced sample consisted of peripheral blood. The origin of the receptors is a man aged 80 or over with acute or convalescent COVID-19.

The chain employs TRBV7-8 and TRBJ1-5; D unresolved. The germline V gene has CDR1 SGHVS and CDR2 FQNEAQ. V lost 1 base and J lost 1, with 5 bases in between. The CDR3 length is 14 residues. The CDR3 here is CASSLEHSNQPQHF. CDR3 nucleotides: TGTGCCAGCAGCTTAGAACACAGCAATCAGCCCCAGCATTTT.

The chain joins TRBV19 to TRBJ1-1; D not certain. Germline assignment: CDR1 LNHDA and CDR2 SQIVND (reference sequence). CDR3 length: 15 amino acids. With 2 bases removed from V and 0 bases from J, the gap between germline ends came to 10 bases. CDR3 sequence (DNA): TGTGCCAGTAGTATATCTCTAGGATTGAACACTGAAGCTTTCTTT. The encoded protein is CASSISLGLNTEAFF.

The gene calls are TRBV7-2 and TRBJ2-3; D gene unclear. V lost 1 base and J 0 bases, leaving 11 bases between the germline ends. Germline CDR1 reads SGHTA; CDR2 reads FQGNSA. The CDR3 has 16 residues. CDR3 in amino acids: CASSLGRSPSTDTQYF. For the CDR3, the DNA is TGTGCCAGCAGCTTAGGGAGATCCCCGAGCACAGATACGCAGTATTTT.

The genes are TRBV4-2 and TRBJ2-7; TRBD2 might be the D (6 bases). V lost 0 bases and J lost 0, with 12 bases in between. The germline V gene encodes CDR1 LGHNA and CDR2 YNFKEQ. The CDR3 sequence is 16 residues long. The CDR3 DNA follows: TGTGCCAGCAGCCAAGAGGGGGGACTCAACTCCTACGAGCAGTACTTC. Translation gives CASSQEGGLNSYEQYF.

The J gene is TRBJ2-7, the V gene TRBV5-1, with D perhaps matching TRBD1 (6 bases). CDR1 SGHRS and CDR2 YFSETQ come from the germline V gene. This CDR3 has 13 amino acids. Trimming pared 2 bases from V and 2 bases from J, leaving 8 bases between. The CDR3 sequence: CASSLEGAYEQYF. As DNA, the CDR3 is TGCGCCAGCAGCTTAGAGGGGGCCTACGAGCAGTACTTC.

V is TRBV2 and J is TRBJ2-3; possibly TRBD2 for D (6 bases). The germline CDR1 and CDR2 sequences are SNHLY and FYNNEI. V gave up 1 base and J gave up 4 bases, with 12 bases separating them. The CDR3 extends over 15 amino acids. CDR3 DNA sequence: TGTGCCAGCAGTGAAGTAAACGGGAGACCAGATACGCAGTATTTT. Amino acids: CASSEVNGRPDTQYF. Using reference TRBV2 and TRBJ2-3 for the parts outside the CDR3, the full variable domain is EPEVTQTPSHQVTQMGQEVILRCVPISNHLYFYWYRQILGQKVEFLVSFYNNEISEKSEIFDDQFSVERPDGSNFTLKIRSTKLEDSAMYFCASSEVNGRPDTQYFGPGTRLTVL.

The chain couples TRBV6-4 to TRBJ2-1, with D unresolved. CDR1 is MRHNA and CDR2 is SNTAGT in the germline V gene. CDR3 size: 15 residues. V lost 6 bases and J 0 bases, leaving 12 bases between the germline ends. CDR3: CASRTLVGSYNEQFF. DNA of the CDR3: TGTGCCAGCAGGACCCTAGTGGGCTCCTACAATGAGCAGTTCTTC.

The chain couples TRBV27 to TRBJ1-1; a possible D gene is TRBD1 (5 bases). V gave up 3 bases and J gave up 11 bases, with 16 bases separating them. The germline CDR1 and CDR2 sequences are MNHEY and SMNVEV (reference sequence). There are 13 residues in the CDR3. DNA for the CDR3: TGTGCCAGCAGTTTCCGGGAGTCAGGGAAGGCTTTCTTT. It is translated as CASSFRESGKAFF.

The rearrangement links TRBV20-1 to TRBJ1-2; D is possibly TRBD1 (6 bases). V dropped 6 bases and J dropped 8 bases, with 13 bases sitting between them. CDR3 length: 11 amino acids. Germline CDR1 and CDR2: DFQATT and SNEGSKA (reference sequence). The CDR3 nucleotides read TGCAGTGCCGGACAGTGGGGCGGCTACACCTTC. It codes for CSAGQWGGYTF.

The gene calls are TRBV5-1 and TRBJ1-1, with unresolved D. The germline CDR1 and CDR2 sequences are SGHRS and YFSETQ. This CDR3 contains 15 residues. V lost 1 base to trimming and J lost 1 base, with 11 bases between them. The CDR3 region is CASSLLAGANTEAFF. CDR3 sequence (DNA): TGCGCCAGCAGCTTGTTGGCAGGCGCGAACACTGAAGCTTTCTTT.

The V call is TRBV13, the J call TRBJ1-2; 8 bases are shared with TRBD1. V dropped 9 bases and J dropped 6; count of bases not matched to a gene: 6. The CDR3 totals 12 residues. CDR1 and CDR2 (germline): PRHDT, FYEKMQ (reference sequence). CDR3 sequence: CASSSRGHGYTF. The CDR3 bases are TGTGCCAGTTCATCCAGGGGGCATGGCTACACCTTC. Complete variable domain (other parts from reference TRBV13 and TRBJ1-2): AAGVIQSPRHLIKEKRETATLKCYPIPRHDTVYWYQQGPGQDPQFLISFYEKMQSDKGSIPDRFSAQQFSDYHSELNMSSLELGDSALYFCASSSRGHGYTFGSGTRLTVV.

V usage is TRBV7-9 and J usage is TRBJ2-1, with 9 bases identical to TRBD2. The germline V gene encodes CDR1 SEHNR and CDR2 FQNEAQ (reference sequence). The CDR3 loop spans 15 amino acids. V was pared by 1 base and J by 13 bases, with 11 bases of the junction left unmatched. CDR3 sequence reads: CASSLERLAALNQFF. The DNA for the CDR3 is TGTGCCAGCAGCTTAGAGCGACTAGCGGCCCTCAATCAGTTCTTC.

The V and J genes are TRBV18 and TRBJ1-3; D unclear. Germline V CDR1 and CDR2: KGHSH, LQKENI. This CDR3 contains 16 residues. Trimming shortened V by 1 base and J by 2 bases, and 12 bases separated the two germline ends. Written as DNA, the CDR3 is TGTGCCAGCTCACCACGTGAGGGCTTTGCTGGAAACACCATATATTTT. Residues: CASSPREGFAGNTIYF. The full variable domain, in which reference TRBV18 and TRBJ1-3 provide the parts outside the CDR3, is NAGVMQNPRHLVRRRGQEARLRCSPMKGHSHVYWYRQLPEEGLKFMVYLQKENIIDESGMPKERFSAEFPKEGPSILRIQQVVRGDSAAYFCASSPREGFAGNTIYFGEGSWLTVV.

This clone was seen just once. CDR3 in DNA: TGTGCCAGCAGCCTGGGGACAGGGAGGTCCTATAATTCACCCCTCCACTTT. As protein: CASSLGTGRSYNSPLHF. The chain couples TRBV3-1 (or the pseudogene TRBV3-2) to TRBJ1-6, with 9 positions matching TRBD1. Germline values: CDR1 LGHDT, CDR2 YNNKEL (reference sequence). The CDR3 is 17 amino acids. V was pared by 4 bases and J by 1 base, with 5 bases of the junction left unmatched.

J is TRBJ1-1 and V is TRBV24-1; 11 bases align to TRBD1. Trimming at V came to 7 bases and at J to 5 bases, leaving 8 bases not matched to a gene. CDR3 length: 15 amino acids. CDR1 is KGHDR and CDR2 is SFDVKD in the germline V gene. CDR3 residues: CATRAPGQGETEAFF. The CDR3 coding sequence is TGTGCCACCAGGGCCCCGGGACAGGGGGAAACTGAAGCTTTCTTT.